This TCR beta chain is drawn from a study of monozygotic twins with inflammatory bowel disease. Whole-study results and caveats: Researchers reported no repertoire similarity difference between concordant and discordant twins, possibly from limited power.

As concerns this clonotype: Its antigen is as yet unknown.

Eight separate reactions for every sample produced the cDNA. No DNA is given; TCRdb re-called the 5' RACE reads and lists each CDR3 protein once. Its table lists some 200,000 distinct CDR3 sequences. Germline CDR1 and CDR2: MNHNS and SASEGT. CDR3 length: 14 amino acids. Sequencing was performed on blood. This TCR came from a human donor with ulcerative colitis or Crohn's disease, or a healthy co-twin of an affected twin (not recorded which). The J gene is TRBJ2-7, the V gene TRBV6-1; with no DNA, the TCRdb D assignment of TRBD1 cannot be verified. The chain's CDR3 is CASRGQGESYEQYF.